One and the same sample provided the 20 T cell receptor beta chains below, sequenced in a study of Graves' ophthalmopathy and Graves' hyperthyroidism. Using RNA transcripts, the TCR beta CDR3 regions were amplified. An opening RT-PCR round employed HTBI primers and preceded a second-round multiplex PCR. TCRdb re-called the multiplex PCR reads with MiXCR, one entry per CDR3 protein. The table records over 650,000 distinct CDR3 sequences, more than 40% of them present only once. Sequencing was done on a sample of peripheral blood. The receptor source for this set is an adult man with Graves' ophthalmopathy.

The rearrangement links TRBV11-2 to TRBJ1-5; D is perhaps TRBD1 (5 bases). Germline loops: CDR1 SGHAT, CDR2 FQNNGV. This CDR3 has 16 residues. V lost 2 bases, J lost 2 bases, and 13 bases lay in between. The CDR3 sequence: CASSLLGAEGNQPQHF. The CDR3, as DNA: TGTGCCAGCAGCTTATTAGGGGCGGAAGGCAATCAGCCCCAGCATTTT.

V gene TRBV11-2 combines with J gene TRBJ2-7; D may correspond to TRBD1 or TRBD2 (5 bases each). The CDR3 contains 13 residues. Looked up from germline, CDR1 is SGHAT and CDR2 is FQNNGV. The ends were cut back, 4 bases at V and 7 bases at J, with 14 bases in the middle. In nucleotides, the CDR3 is TGTGCCAGCAGCTCAAACAGGAGGCAAGAGCAGTACTTC. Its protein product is CASSSNRRQEQYF.

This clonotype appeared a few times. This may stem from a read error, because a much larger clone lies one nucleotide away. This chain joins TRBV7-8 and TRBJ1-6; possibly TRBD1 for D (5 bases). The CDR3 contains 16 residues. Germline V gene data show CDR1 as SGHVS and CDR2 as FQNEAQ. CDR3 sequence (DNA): TGTGCCAACAGCCTCCGACAGAGCTCCTATAATTCACCCCTCCACTTT. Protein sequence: CANSLRQSSYNSPLHF.

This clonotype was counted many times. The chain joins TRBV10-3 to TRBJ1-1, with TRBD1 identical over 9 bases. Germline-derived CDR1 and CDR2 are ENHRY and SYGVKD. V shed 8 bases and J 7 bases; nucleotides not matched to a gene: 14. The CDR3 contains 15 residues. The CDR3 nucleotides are TGTGCCATCGCCCCGGGACAGGGTAGGGGAAATGAAGCTTTCTTT. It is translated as CAIAPGQGRGNEAFF.

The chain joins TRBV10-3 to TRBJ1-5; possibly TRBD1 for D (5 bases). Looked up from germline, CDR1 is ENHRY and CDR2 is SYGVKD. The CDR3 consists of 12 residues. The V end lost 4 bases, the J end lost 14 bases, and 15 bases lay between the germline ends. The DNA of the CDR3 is TGTGCCATCAGTGGGGGACTAGCCAATGAGCATTTT. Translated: CAISGGLANEHF.

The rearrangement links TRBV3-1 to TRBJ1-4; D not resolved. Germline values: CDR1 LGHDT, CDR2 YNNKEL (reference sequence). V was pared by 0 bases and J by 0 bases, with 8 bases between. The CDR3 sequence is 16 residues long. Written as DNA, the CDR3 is TGTGCCAGCAGCCAAGATCTAGGAGCAACTAATGAAAAACTGTTTTTT. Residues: CASSQDLGATNEKLFF.

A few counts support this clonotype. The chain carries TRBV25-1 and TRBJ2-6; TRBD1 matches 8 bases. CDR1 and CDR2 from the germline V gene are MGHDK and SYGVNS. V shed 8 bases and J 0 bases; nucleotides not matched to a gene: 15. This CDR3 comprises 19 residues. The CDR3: CASSTLRHRGDSGANVLTF. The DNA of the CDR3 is TGTGCCAGCTCAACCCTGAGGCACAGGGGGGACTCTGGGGCCAACGTCCTGACTTTC. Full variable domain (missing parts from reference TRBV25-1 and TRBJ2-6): EADIYQTPRYLVIGTGKKITLECSQTMGHDKMYWYQQDPGMELHLIHYSYGVNSTEKGDLSSESTVSRIRTEHFPLTLESARPSHTSQYLCASSTLRHRGDSGANVLTFGAGSRLTVL.

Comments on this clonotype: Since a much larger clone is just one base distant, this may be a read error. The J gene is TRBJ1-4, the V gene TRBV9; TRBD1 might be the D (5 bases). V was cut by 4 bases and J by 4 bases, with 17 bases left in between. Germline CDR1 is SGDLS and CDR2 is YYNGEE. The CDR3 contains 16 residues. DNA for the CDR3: TGTGCCAGCAGCTTAAACCGGGGCAGAATTAATGAAAAACTGTTTTTT. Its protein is CASSLNRGRINEKLFF.

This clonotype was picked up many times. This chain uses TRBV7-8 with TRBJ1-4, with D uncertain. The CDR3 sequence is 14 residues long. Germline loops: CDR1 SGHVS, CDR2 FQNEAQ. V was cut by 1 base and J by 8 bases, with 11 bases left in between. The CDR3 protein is CASSLVLEREKLFF. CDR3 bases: TGTGCCAGCAGCTTAGTCCTGGAGCGAGAAAAACTGTTTTTT.

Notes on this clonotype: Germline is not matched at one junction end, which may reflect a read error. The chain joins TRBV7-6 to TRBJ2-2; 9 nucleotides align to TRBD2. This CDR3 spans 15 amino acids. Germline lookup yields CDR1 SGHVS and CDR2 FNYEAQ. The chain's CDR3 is CASSAGGPNTGGLFF. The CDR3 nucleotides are TGTGCCAGCAGCGCGGGAGGGCCAAACACCGGGGGGCTGTTTTTT. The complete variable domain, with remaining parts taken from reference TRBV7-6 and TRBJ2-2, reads GAGVSQSPRYKVTKRGQDVALRCDPISGHVSLYWYRQALGQGPEFLTYFNYEAQQDKSGLPNDRFSAERPEGSISTLTIQRTEQRDSAMYRCASSAGGPNTGGLFFGEGSRLTVL.

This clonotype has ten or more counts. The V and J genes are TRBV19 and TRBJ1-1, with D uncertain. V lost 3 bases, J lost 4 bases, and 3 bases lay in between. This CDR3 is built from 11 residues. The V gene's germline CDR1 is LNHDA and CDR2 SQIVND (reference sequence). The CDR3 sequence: CASSIFTEAFF. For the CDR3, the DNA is TGTGCCAGTAGTATTTTCACTGAAGCTTTCTTT. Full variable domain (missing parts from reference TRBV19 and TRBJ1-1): DGGITQSPKYLFRKEGQNVTLSCEQNLNHDAMYWYRQDPGQGLRLIYYSQIVNDFQKGDIAEGYSVSREKKESFPLTVTSAQKNPTAFYLCASSIFTEAFFGQGTRLTVV.

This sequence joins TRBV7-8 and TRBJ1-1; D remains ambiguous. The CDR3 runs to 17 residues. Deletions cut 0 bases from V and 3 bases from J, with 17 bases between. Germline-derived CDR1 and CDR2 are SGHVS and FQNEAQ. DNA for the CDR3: TGTGCCAGCAGCTTAGCCCTGGGCCCACCCGGAGACACTGAAGCTTTCTTT. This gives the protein CASSLALGPPGDTEAFF.

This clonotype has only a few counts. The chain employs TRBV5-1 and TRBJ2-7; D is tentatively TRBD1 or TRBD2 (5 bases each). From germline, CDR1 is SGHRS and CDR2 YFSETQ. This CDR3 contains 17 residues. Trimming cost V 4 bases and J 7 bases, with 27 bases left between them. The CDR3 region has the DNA TGCGCCAGCAGCGTTCTCCATCCGGGACCCTTAAGAGAGGAGCAGTACTTC. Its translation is CASSVLHPGPLREEQYF.

The CDR3 is CASSLRQGGETQHF. CDR3 in DNA: TGTGCCAGCAGTTTAAGGCAGGGAGGAGAGACCCAGCATTTT. The chain is built from TRBV12-3 or TRBV12-4 and TRBJ1-5; a possible D gene is TRBD1 (5 bases). CDR3 length: 14 amino acids. V was clipped by 2 bases and J by 11 bases, with 16 bases between them.

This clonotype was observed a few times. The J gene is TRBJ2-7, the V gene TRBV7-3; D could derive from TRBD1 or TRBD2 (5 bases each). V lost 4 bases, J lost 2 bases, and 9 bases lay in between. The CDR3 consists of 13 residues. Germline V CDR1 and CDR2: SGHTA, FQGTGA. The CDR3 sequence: CASSWDRPYEQYF. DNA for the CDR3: TGTGCCAGCAGCTGGGACCGTCCCTACGAGCAGTACTTC.

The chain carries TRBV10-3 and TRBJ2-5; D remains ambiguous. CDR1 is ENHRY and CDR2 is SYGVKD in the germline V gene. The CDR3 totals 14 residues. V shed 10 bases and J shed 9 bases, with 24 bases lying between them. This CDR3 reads CASRLEFGNQPQYF. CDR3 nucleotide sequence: TGTGCCAGCAGGCTAGAGTTCGGCAATCAGCCCCAGTACTTC.

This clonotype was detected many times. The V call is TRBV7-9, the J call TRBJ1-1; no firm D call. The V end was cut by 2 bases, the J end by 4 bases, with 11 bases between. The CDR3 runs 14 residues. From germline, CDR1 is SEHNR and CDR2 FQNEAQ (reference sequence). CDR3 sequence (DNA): TGTGCCAGCAGCTTAACATCCAGTAGCACTGAAGCTTTCTTT. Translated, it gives CASSLTSSSTEAFF.

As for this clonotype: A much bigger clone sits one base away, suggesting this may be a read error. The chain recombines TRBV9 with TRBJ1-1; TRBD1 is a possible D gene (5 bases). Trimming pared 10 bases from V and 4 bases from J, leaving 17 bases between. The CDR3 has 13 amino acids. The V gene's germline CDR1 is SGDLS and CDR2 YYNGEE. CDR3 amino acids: CAGCPGPGTEAFF. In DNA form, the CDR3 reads TGTGCCGGCTGCCCAGGGCCGGGCACTGAAGCTTTCTTT.

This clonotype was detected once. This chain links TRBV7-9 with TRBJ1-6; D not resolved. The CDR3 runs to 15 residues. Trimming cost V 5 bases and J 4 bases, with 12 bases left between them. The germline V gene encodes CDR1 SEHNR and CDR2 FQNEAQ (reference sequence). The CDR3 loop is CASSTGRAYNSPLHF. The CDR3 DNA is TGTGCCAGCAGCACCGGGCGAGCGTATAATTCACCCCTCCACTTT.

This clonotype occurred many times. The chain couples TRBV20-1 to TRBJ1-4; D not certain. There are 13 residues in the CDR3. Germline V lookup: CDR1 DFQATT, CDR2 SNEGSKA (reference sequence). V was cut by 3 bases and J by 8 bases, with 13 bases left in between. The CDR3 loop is CSARRTASEKLFF. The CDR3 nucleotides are TGCAGTGCTAGGAGGACGGCGAGCGAAAAACTGTTTTTT.